Shown below are 25 T cell receptor beta chains from a single sample sequenced in a study of blood T cell repertoires in COVID-19. TCRdb keeps only in-frame clones here, not all; method: immunoSEQ multiplex PCR. This sample has over 65,000 clones, with about 80% found just once. Sequencing used peripheral blood. These receptors all stem from a man older than 75 with active COVID-19.

The chain carries TRBV7-6 and TRBJ2-1, with D tentatively TRBD2 (6 bases). Trimming took off 5 bases at V and 4 bases at J, with 27 bases between the two ends. The CDR3 spans 19 residues. CDR1 is SGHVS and CDR2 is FNYEAQ in the germline V gene. The CDR3 reads CASSNRGRDLSGEYNEQFF. CDR3 bases: TGTGCCAGCAGCAACCGGGGCCGGGATCTATCGGGAGAGTACAATGAGCAGTTCTTC.

The count of this clone is one. This chain joins TRBV4-2 and TRBJ2-7; D remains unclear. CDR1 and CDR2 from the germline V gene are LGHNA and YNFKEQ. The CDR3 length is 15 residues. The V end lost 0 bases, the J end lost 2 bases, and 11 bases lay between the germline ends. The CDR3 region has the DNA TGTGCCAGCAGCCAAGAACAATCTGGGCCCTACGAGCAGTACTTC. Translating gives CASSQEQSGPYEQYF.

The genes are TRBV6-6 and TRBJ1-3, with 7 bases fitting TRBD1. Germline-derived CDR1 and CDR2 are MNHNY and SVGAGI (reference sequence). J gave up 4 bases and V 4 bases, and 7 bases lay outside the gene matches. The CDR3 contains 15 residues. The CDR3 sequence: CASSSNPGQGNTIYF. Written as DNA, the CDR3 is TGTGCCAGCAGTTCAAACCCGGGACAGGGAAACACCATATATTTT.

In regard to this clone: This specimen includes other DNA sequences encoding the same CDR3. In DNA form, the CDR3 reads TGTGCCAGCAGCTTAGCCGGGACAGGGTCCTACGAGCAGTACTTC. Translation: CASSLAGTGSYEQYF. The chain links TRBV7-2 to TRBJ2-7; TRBD1 matches 9 bases. V was pared by 0 bases and J by 1 base, with 1 base of the junction left unmatched. This CDR3 contains 15 residues. Germline CDR1 and CDR2: SGHTA and FQGNSA.

The DNA of the CDR3 is TGTGCCAGCAGCCGGGACAGGGGGCTCTCACCCCTCCACTTT. The encoded protein is CASSRDRGLSPLHF. The chain uses TRBV7-6 and TRBJ1-6; 12 nucleotides match TRBD1. The CDR3 runs 14 residues. Per the germline V gene, CDR1 is SGHVS and CDR2 is FNYEAQ. The V gene end was trimmed by 5 bases and the J gene end by 10 bases; junction bases not matched to a gene: 3.

This chain uses TRBV7-8 with TRBJ1-5; D may be TRBD1 (6 bases). This CDR3 has 15 residues. V lost 1 base to trimming and J lost 0 bases, with 7 bases between them. The germline V gene has CDR1 SGHVS and CDR2 FQNEAQ. This CDR3 is CASSLVGASNQPQHF. The CDR3 DNA is TGTGCCAGCAGCTTAGTGGGGGCTAGCAATCAGCCCCAGCATTTT.

This clone has only one observation. The DNA of the CDR3 is TGTGCCAGCAGGGGACAGTCTAATGAAAAACTGTTTTTT. As protein: CASRGQSNEKLFF. This rearrangement joins TRBV6-5 to TRBJ1-4; TRBD1 matches 7 bases. V dropped 6 bases and J dropped 3; count of bases not matched to a gene: 1. The germline V gene has CDR1 MNHEY and CDR2 SVGAGI. This CDR3 contains 13 residues.

This sequence joins TRBV18 and TRBJ1-5; no firm D call. Per the germline V gene, CDR1 is KGHSH and CDR2 is LQKENI. The CDR3 totals 15 residues. Trimming shortened V by 6 bases and J by 3 bases, and 15 bases separated the two germline ends. The CDR3 sequence: CASSGRGIDNQPQHF. For the CDR3, the DNA is TGTGCCAGCTCGGGTAGAGGGATCGACAATCAGCCCCAGCATTTT.

This chain connects TRBV7-9 to TRBJ2-5; D gene unclear. V lost 5 bases to trimming and J lost 1 base, with 14 bases between them. There are 15 residues in the CDR3. Per the germline V gene, CDR1 is SEHNR and CDR2 is FQNEAQ (reference sequence). CDR3 sequence: CASSPTPQTQETQYF. CDR3 bases: TGTGCCAGCAGCCCGACTCCCCAAACCCAAGAGACCCAGTACTTC.

The V and J genes are TRBV9 and TRBJ1-5, with 7 bases fitting TRBD1. V shed 0 bases, J shed 4 bases, and the junction held 1 base outside the gene matches. The CDR3 has 14 residues. Germline V lookup: CDR1 SGDLS, CDR2 YYNGEE. This chain's CDR3 is CASSVAGGNQPQHF. The CDR3, as DNA: TGTGCCAGCAGCGTAGCAGGGGGAAATCAGCCCCAGCATTTT.

The chain combines TRBV19 with TRBJ2-7; 10 bases fit TRBD1. This CDR3 is built from 14 residues. Trimming cost V 5 bases and J 4 bases; bases outside gene matches: 5. The germline gives CDR1 LNHDA, CDR2 SQIVND (reference sequence). As DNA, the CDR3 is TGTGCCAGTAGTCGGGACAGGGGAGGGTACGAGCAGTACTTC. Amino acids: CASSRDRGGYEQYF.

This clone has more than one count but fewer than ten. The chain couples TRBV6-5 to TRBJ2-3; D gene uncertain. The CDR3 is 13 residues long. Germline V gene lookup returns CDR1 MNHEY and CDR2 SVGAGI. The V and J ends lost 7 bases and 0 bases respectively, with 8 bases between them. The CDR3 sequence: CASTSRSTDTQYF. The CDR3 DNA is TGTGCCAGCACATCCAGGAGCACAGATACGCAGTATTTT.

V gene TRBV9 combines with J gene TRBJ2-5; TRBD1 aligns across 9 bases. Germline loops: CDR1 SGDLS, CDR2 YYNGEE. The ends lost 6 bases at V and 5 bases at J; junction bases unmatched: 17. The CDR3 totals 17 residues. The CDR3 DNA sequence: TGTGCCAGCAACCGTATGGGACAGGGTCTATTAGGGGAGACCCAGTACTTC. Its translation is CASNRMGQGLLGETQYF.

The chain employs TRBV7-2 and TRBJ1-1, with D tentatively TRBD1 (6 bases). Between the trimmed V and J ends, which lost 2 bases and 1 base, there was a span of 8 bases. The CDR3 consists of 14 residues. Germline V lookup: CDR1 SGHTA, CDR2 FQGNSA. The CDR3 region is CASSLMTGNTEAFF. For the CDR3, the DNA is TGTGCCAGCAGCTTAATGACAGGGAACACTGAAGCTTTCTTT.

The chain recombines TRBV7-8 with TRBJ2-2; 10 nucleotides align to TRBD1. This CDR3 contains 16 residues. Germline V gene sequence: CDR1 SGHVS, CDR2 FQNEAQ. J lost 2 bases, V lost 7 bases, and 7 bases had no gene match. The CDR3 sequence: CASTRRTGGNTGELFF. CDR3 DNA: TGTGCCAGCACCAGGAGGACAGGGGGAAACACCGGGGAGCTGTTTTTT.

The V and J genes are TRBV7-2 and TRBJ2-1, with 8 nucleotides matching TRBD2. The CDR3 contains 17 residues. Germline CDR1 reads SGHTA; CDR2 reads FQGNSA. With V trimmed by 0 bases and J by 7 bases, 11 bases remained unmatched. The CDR3 coding sequence is TGTGCCAGCAGCTTAGCAGGAGGGGCGGGAGGAGGTAATGAGCAGTTCTTC. Translating gives CASSLAGGAGGGNEQFF. The whole variable domain, filled in from reference TRBV7-2 and TRBJ2-1, reads GAGVSQSPSNKVTEKGKDVELRCDPISGHTALYWYRQSLGQGLEFLIYFQGNSAPDKSGLPSDRFSAERTGGSVSTLTIQRTQQEDSAVYLCASSLAGGAGGGNEQFFGPGTRLTVL.

The rearrangement joins TRBV7-3 to TRBJ2-1; TRBD2 matches 8 bases. J gave up 6 bases and V 5 bases, and 9 bases lay outside the gene matches. In germline, CDR1 is SGHTA, CDR2 FQGTGA. This CDR3 region has 15 residues. CDR3 DNA: TGTGCCAGCAGCCCCGGACTAGCTTCAAGCAATGAGCAGTTCTTC. Amino acids: CASSPGLASSNEQFF.

The chain employs TRBV3-1 (or the pseudogene TRBV3-2) and TRBJ2-7; D possibly corresponds to TRBD1 (6 bases). CDR1 is LGHDT and CDR2 is YNNKEL in the germline V gene (reference sequence). The CDR3 covers 15 residues. The germline V and J ends were trimmed by 1 base and 5 bases, with 15 bases remaining between them. CDR3: CASSQGLYRADEQYF. The CDR3 DNA reads TGTGCCAGCAGCCAAGGTTTGTACAGGGCGGACGAGCAGTACTTC.

The rearrangement uses TRBV20-1 and TRBJ1-1; D is possibly TRBD1 (5 bases). V shed 8 bases and J shed 10 bases, with 17 bases lying between them. The CDR3 is made up of 11 amino acids. Germline CDR1 reads DFQATT; CDR2 reads SNEGSKA (reference sequence). This chain's CDR3 is CSMLAGQLAFF. The CDR3 nucleotides are TGCAGTATGCTGGCAGGGCAGTTAGCTTTCTTT.

This sequence joins TRBV7-9 and TRBJ2-5, with D perhaps matching TRBD1 (6 bases). Germline V CDR1 and CDR2: SEHNR, FQNEAQ (reference sequence). The CDR3 consists of 12 residues. Trimming took off 4 bases at V and 3 bases at J, with 6 bases between the two ends. CDR3: CASSYREETQYF. CDR3 coding DNA: TGTGCCAGCAGCTACAGGGAAGAGACCCAGTACTTC. The full variable domain, rest sourced from reference TRBV7-9 and TRBJ2-5, is DTGVSQNPRHKITKRGQNVTFRCDPISEHNRLYWYRQTLGQGPEFLTYFQNEAQLEKSRLLSDRFSAERPKGSFSTLEIQRTEQGDSAMYLCASSYREETQYFGPGTRLLVL.

The chain links TRBV2 to TRBJ1-4; D is unresolved. Per germline, CDR1 SNHLY and CDR2 FYNNEI. V was cut by 9 bases and J by 0 bases, with 11 bases left in between. The CDR3 is made up of 14 amino acids. CDR3 DNA sequence: TGTGCCAGTGGTCGACATCCAACTAATGAAAAACTGTTTTTT. Translated: CASGRHPTNEKLFF.

Regarding this clone: The same CDR3 also results from other DNA sequences found in this sample. V is TRBV18 and J is TRBJ1-5; 7 bases are a match to TRBD1. V shed 3 bases, J shed 0 bases, and the junction held 5 bases outside the gene matches. Germline values: CDR1 KGHSH, CDR2 LQKENI. The CDR3 is 16 amino acids. The CDR3 nucleotides are TGTGCCAGCTCACCGGGACAGCTTTATAGCAATCAGCCCCAGCATTTT. It is translated as CASSPGQLYSNQPQHF.

The rearrangement uses TRBV7-8 and TRBJ1-2; no clear D gene. Per the germline V gene, CDR1 is SGHVS and CDR2 is FQNEAQ. V was cut by 9 bases and J by 9 bases, with 23 bases left in between. CDR3 length equals 14 residues. CDR3 protein: CARAREGPIRSYTF. DNA for the CDR3: TGTGCCAGAGCCCGGGAGGGTCCCATTAGGAGCTACACCTTC. The whole variable domain, filled in from reference TRBV7-8 and TRBJ1-2, reads GAGVSQSPRYKVAKRGQDVALRCDPISGHVSLFWYQQALGQGPEFLTYFQNEAQLDKSGLPSDRFFAERPEGSVSTLKIQRTQQEDSAVYLCARAREGPIRSYTFGSGTRLTVV.

The gene calls are TRBV11-1 and TRBJ2-2, with TRBD2 identical over 11 bases. CDR3 length: 16 residues. V lost 4 bases, J lost 2 bases, and 3 bases stayed unmatched. CDR1 is SGHAT and CDR2 is FQDESV in the germline V gene (reference sequence). CDR3 protein: CASSSGTSGNTGELFF. The DNA for the CDR3 is TGTGCCAGCAGCTCAGGGACTAGCGGAAACACCGGGGAGCTGTTTTTT.

The V call is TRBV5-1, the J call TRBJ2-1; D may be TRBD1 (5 bases). V was clipped by 1 base and J by 0 bases, with 8 bases between them. Looked up from germline, CDR1 is SGHRS and CDR2 is YFSETQ. The CDR3 is made up of 15 amino acids. For the CDR3, the DNA is TGCGCCAGCAGCTTGAGGGGCGACTCCTACAATGAGCAGTTCTTC. Amino acids: CASSLRGDSYNEQFF.